This is a list of T cell receptor beta chains from one sample in a study of T cells in Graves' hyperthyroidism and ophthalmopathy. TCRdb independently ran MiXCR on the multiplex PCR reads; one entry per CDR3 protein. The profile shows about 500,000 distinct CDR3 sequences, roughly 17% of them singletons. Sequenced input: blood. The origin of the receptors is a woman younger than 35 with Graves' hyperthyroidism. Each CDR3 is given with its conserved first and last residue. A D gene is named only where the DNA matches it firmly. Only part of the rows carry a size: once, few, many, or a class if the clone is expanded.

D	V	J	size	DNA	CDR3
.	TRBV2	TRBJ2-3	many	TGTGCCACCCCCCTAGGGCAACCAGATACGCAGTATTTT	CATPLGQPDTQYF
TRBD1	TRBV19	TRBJ1-4	.	TGTGCCAGTAGTCCAAGGACAGGGGTCGATGAAAAACTGTTTTTT	CASSPRTGVDEKLFF
TRBD2	TRBV7-6	TRBJ2-1	many	TGTGCCAGCAGTCGACCGGGACTAGCGGGAGTATATGAGCAGTTCTTC	CASSRPGLAGVYEQFF
.	TRBV2	TRBJ2-2	many	TGTGCCAGCTCCGGCCCGGGGGATCCCCGAGGCGGGGAGCTGTTTTTT	CASSGPGDPRGGELFF
.	TRBV28	TRBJ2-7	many	TGTGCCAGCAGTTTAAGTGGCAGTACCTACGAGCAGTACTTC	CASSLSGSTYEQYF
TRBD2	TRBV20-1	TRBJ2-2	.	TGCAGTGCTAGACTTAGCGGGAGGAGGAGCACCGGGGAGCTGTTTTTT	CSARLSGRRSTGELFF
.	TRBV7-9	TRBJ2-7	many	TGTGCCAGCAGCTTCGACGGAGGGCAGTACTTC	CASSFDGGQYF
TRBD2	TRBV11-3	TRBJ2-5	many	TGTGCCAGCAGCCCGGGACTAGCGGGGGCCCAAGAGACCCAGTACTTC	CASSPGLAGAQETQYF
.	TRBV6-1	TRBJ1-5	many	TGTGCCAGCAGTTACCGCGACAATCAGCCCCAGCATTTT	CASSYRDNQPQHF
.	TRBV10-3	TRBJ2-7	.	TGTGCCATCAGTAGCAGGGGGGGTCTTGGGACGATTTCCTACGAGCAGTACTTC	CAISSRGGLGTISYEQYF
.	TRBV11-1	TRBJ2-6	few	TGTGCCAGCAGCTTACGAGCTATTGGGGCCAACGTCCTGACTTTC	CASSLRAIGANVLTF
.	TRBV25-1	TRBJ2-3	many	TGTGCCAGCAGTGAATCCAGAAGTTGGGTGGCTAGCACAGATACGCAGTATTTT	CASSESRSWVASTDTQYF
.	TRBV5-6	TRBJ2-3	.	TGTGCCAGCAGCTTGGCCTTCAACACAGATACGCAGTATTTT	CASSLAFNTDTQYF
.	TRBV27	TRBJ2-4	many	TGTGCCAGCAGTTCATATTCCCTGGATGGGGGCATAGCCAAAAACATTCAGTACTTC	CASSSYSLDGGIAKNIQYF
.	TRBV20-1	TRBJ1-6	few	TGCAGTGCTAGATACACCCGACAGGTTAATAATTCACCCCTCCACTTT	CSARYTRQVNNSPLHF
.	TRBV15	TRBJ1-1	many	TGTGCCACCAGCAGAGAACGGCGGAACACTGAAGCTTTCTTT	CATSRERRNTEAFF
TRBD1	TRBV7-2	TRBJ2-3	.	TGTGCCAGCAGCTCTGGACAGGGAACAGATTCGCAGTATTTT	CASSSGQGTDSQYF
TRBD2	TRBV20-1	TRBJ2-1	.	TGCAGTGCTAGGGGACTAGCTGCCTACAATGAGCAGTTCTTC	CSARGLAAYNEQFF
.	TRBV29-1	TRBJ2-7	.	TGCAGCGTTGGGGTTGTCAGCTCCTACGAGCAGTACTTC	CSVGVVSSYEQYF
.	TRBV28	TRBJ2-4	few	TGTGCCAGCAGTCCAACAGGGTGGAGAGCCAAAAACATTCAGTACTTC	CASSPTGWRAKNIQYF
.	TRBV4-1	TRBJ2-7	.	TGCGCCAGCAGCCAAGCGCACGGGAGTTACGAGCAGTACTTC	CASSQAHGSYEQYF
.	TRBV6-6	TRBJ2-2	many	TGTGCCAGCAGTTACACCGCGCTCCGGGACACAAACACCGGGGAGCTGTTTTTT	CASSYTALRDTNTGELFF
.	TRBV14	TRBJ2-7	few	TGTGCCAGCAGCCAAACCCTCTACGAGCAGTACTTC	CASSQTLYEQYF
.	TRBV15	TRBJ2-5	many	TGTGCCACCAGCAGAGATCCGGTCCGGCGAGAGACCCAGTACTTC	CATSRDPVRRETQYF
TRBD2	TRBV6-1	TRBJ2-3	.	TGTGCCAGCAGTGAAGGGATAGCGGGGAGCACAGATACGCAGTATTTT	CASSEGIAGSTDTQYF
TRBD2	TRBV6-5	TRBJ2-7	many	TGTGCCAGCAGTTACTTGCCGGGACTAACGTACGAGCAGTACTTC	CASSYLPGLTYEQYF
.	TRBV5-8	TRBJ1-1	many	TGTGCCAGCAGCCCCCGACAGTTGAACACTGAAGCTTTCTTT	CASSPRQLNTEAFF
TRBD2	TRBV20-1	TRBJ2-7	many	TGCAGTGCCACAGCGGGAGATAAAGAGCAGTACTTC	CSATAGDKEQYF
.	TRBV29-1	TRBJ2-1	.	TGCAGCGTTGGAGAACCGGGCTCCTACAATGAGCAGTTCTTC	CSVGEPGSYNEQFF